The rows below give T cell receptor beta chains drawn from one sample of a study of T cell responses to AZD1222 COVID-19 vaccine. Profiling relied on immunoSEQ multiplex PCR, and the TCRdb table lists in-frame clones only, not all of them. The table shows more than 150,000 clones, with 90% to 95% occurring only once. Sequences were derived from peripheral blood, sampled 28 days after the second AZD1222 dose. Source of these receptors: an adult who received the AZD1222 COVID-19 vaccine. Each CDR3 is given with its conserved first and last residue. Fields, in order: D gene, J gene, CDR3 length, V gene, CDR3 protein. A D gene is named only where the DNA matches it firmly.

d_gene: .
j_gene: TRBJ1-3
len: 15
v_gene: TRBV7-9
CDR3aa: CASSIDRRSGNTIYF

d_gene: .
j_gene: TRBJ1-5
len: 11
v_gene: TRBV28
CDR3aa: CASSRNQPQHF

d_gene: TRBD2
j_gene: TRBJ2-5
len: 16
v_gene: TRBV9
CDR3aa: CASSAGASGNQETQYF

d_gene: TRBD1
j_gene: TRBJ1-5
len: 13
v_gene: TRBV18
CDR3aa: CASSPTGNQPQHF

d_gene: .
j_gene: TRBJ2-6
len: 17
v_gene: TRBV19
CDR3aa: CASSIGRGVSGANVLTF

d_gene: .
j_gene: TRBJ2-7
len: 12
v_gene: TRBV30
CDR3aa: CAWSWGRYEQYF

d_gene: TRBD2
j_gene: TRBJ2-7
len: 14
v_gene: TRBV6-2/TRBV6-3
CDR3aa: CASSRPGLPDEQYF

d_gene: .
j_gene: TRBJ1-1
len: 13
v_gene: TRBV7-3
CDR3aa: CASREGQNTEAFF

d_gene: .
j_gene: TRBJ2-7
len: 14
v_gene: TRBV6-5
CDR3aa: CASSYGPSGYEQYF

d_gene: .
j_gene: TRBJ2-5
len: 14
v_gene: TRBV7-2
CDR3aa: CASSFFQGRETQYF

d_gene: .
j_gene: TRBJ1-1
len: 15
v_gene: TRBV5-1
CDR3aa: CASSGTTVTNTEAFF

d_gene: .
j_gene: TRBJ1-3
len: 17
v_gene: TRBV7-6
CDR3aa: CASSFPGKGDSGNAIYF

d_gene: TRBD1
j_gene: TRBJ2-1
len: 15
v_gene: TRBV6-5
CDR3aa: CASTIGGTGKNEQFF

d_gene: TRBD1
j_gene: TRBJ1-1
len: 17
v_gene: TRBV12-5
CDR3aa: CASGFLPRTGRNTEAFF

d_gene: TRBD1
j_gene: TRBJ1-6
len: 15
v_gene: TRBV19
CDR3aa: CASSTTGATRSPLHF

d_gene: TRBD2
j_gene: TRBJ2-1
len: 17
v_gene: TRBV27
CDR3aa: CASSSEGLAGIFNEQFF

d_gene: TRBD1
j_gene: TRBJ1-1
len: 15
v_gene: TRBV19
CDR3aa: CASSIRDRVGTEAFF

d_gene: .
j_gene: TRBJ1-2
len: 15
v_gene: TRBV18
CDR3aa: CASQDRVGQNYGYTF

d_gene: TRBD1
j_gene: TRBJ2-5
len: 13
v_gene: TRBV19
CDR3aa: CASSINRGETQYF

d_gene: .
j_gene: TRBJ2-5
len: 13
v_gene: TRBV5-4
CDR3aa: CASSLVGGETQYF

d_gene: .
j_gene: TRBJ2-1
len: 12
v_gene: TRBV25-1
CDR3aa: CASSEYGVLQFF

d_gene: TRBD1
j_gene: TRBJ2-7
len: 15
v_gene: TRBV6-5
CDR3aa: CASSQPGQASYEQYF

d_gene: .
j_gene: TRBJ1-6
len: 11
v_gene: TRBV11-2
CDR3aa: CASARNSPLHF

d_gene: .
j_gene: TRBJ2-7
len: 14
v_gene: TRBV14
CDR3aa: CASSQIQSTYEQYF

d_gene: .
j_gene: TRBJ1-4
len: 14
v_gene: TRBV6-5
CDR3aa: CASRATQTNEKLFF

d_gene: .
j_gene: TRBJ1-5
len: 13
v_gene: TRBV10-1
CDR3aa: CASSDRGSQPQHF

d_gene: TRBD2
j_gene: TRBJ2-3
len: 16
v_gene: TRBV5-1
CDR3aa: CASSPTTGGRSDTQYF

d_gene: .
j_gene: TRBJ2-5
len: 15
v_gene: TRBV5-1
CDR3aa: CASSLGRPSQETQYF

d_gene: .
j_gene: TRBJ2-7
len: 12
v_gene: TRBV7-9
CDR3aa: CASTRGDYEQYF

d_gene: .
j_gene: TRBJ1-3
len: 15
v_gene: TRBV29-1
CDR3aa: CSVDGDGRSGNTIYF

d_gene: .
j_gene: TRBJ1-5
len: 11
v_gene: TRBV4-1
CDR3aa: CASSQGGPQHF